The sequence of this TCR beta chain was determined in a study of neurological immune-mediated disorders. In the study overall: The study included some 34 multiple sclerosis patients, around 31 relapsing-remitting and 3 secondary progressive. General observations from the study: Private repertoires in all groups were suggested, as expanded clones shared no CDR3 amino acid sequences across subjects.

Each TCR transcript was tagged with a 10-nucleotide random UMI during 5'RACE. TCRdb fed the 5' RACE reads into MiXCR, producing one record per CDR3 protein. The data contain 80,000 to 85,000 distinct CDR3 sequences, about 2.5% of them singletons. Germline assignment: CDR1 DFQATT and CDR2 SNEGSKA (reference sequence). CDR3 length: 14 amino acids. V lost 3 bases and J lost 6, with 14 bases in between. In its sample, this clonotype was seen many times. What it recognizes is unknown. This chain joins TRBV20-1 and TRBJ1-4; maybe TRBD1 (6 bases). The sequence came from a woman aged 30 to 39 with multiple sclerosis. Sequenced: PBMCs. CDR3 region: CSASWGQGDEKLFF. In DNA form, the CDR3 reads TGCAGTGCTAGTTGGGGGCAGGGAGATGAAAAACTGTTTTTT.